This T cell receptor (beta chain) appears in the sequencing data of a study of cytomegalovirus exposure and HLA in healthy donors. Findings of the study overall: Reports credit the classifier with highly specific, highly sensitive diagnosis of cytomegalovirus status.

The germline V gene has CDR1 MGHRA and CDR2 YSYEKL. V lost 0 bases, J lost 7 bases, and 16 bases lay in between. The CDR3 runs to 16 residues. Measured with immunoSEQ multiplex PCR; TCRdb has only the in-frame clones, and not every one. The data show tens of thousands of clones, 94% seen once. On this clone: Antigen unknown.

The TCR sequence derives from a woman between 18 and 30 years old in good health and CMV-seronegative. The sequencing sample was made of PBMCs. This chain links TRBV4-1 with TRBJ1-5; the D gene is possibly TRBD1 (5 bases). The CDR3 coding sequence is TGCGCCAGCAGCCAAGATTTCGGCGGGGGTATACAGCCCCAGCATTTT. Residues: CASSQDFGGGIQPQHF.